The 25 T cell receptor beta chains given below trace back to one sample, sequenced in a study of T-cell reconstitution after alpha-beta-depleted transplantation in children. Preparing the TCRbeta library involved the use of unique molecular identifiers. TCRdb reprocessed the PCR reads via MiXCR and lists one record per CDR3 protein. Of approximately 1,000,000 distinct CDR3 sequences listed, about 26% were seen once; the top ten hold approximately 30%. This material consisted of PBMCs, mostly from graft donor cells, taken 360 days after TCRalphabeta/CD19-depleted stem cell transplant. Receptor source: a boy younger than two who had a stem cell transplant for SCID, so the T cells may come from the graft donor.

This clonotype was seen more than once but under ten times. J is TRBJ2-5 and V is TRBV20-1; D is tentatively TRBD1 or TRBD2 (5 bases each). This CDR3 is 13 amino acids long. Trimming left V 5 bases short and J 0 bases short, with 10 bases between. CDR1 and CDR2 from the germline V gene are DFQATT and SNEGSKA (reference sequence). CDR3 protein: CSAAGTDQETQYF. In DNA form, the CDR3 reads TGCAGTGCTGCCGGGACCGACCAAGAGACCCAGTACTTC.

In its sample, this clonotype was seen a few times. The J gene is TRBJ1-3, the V gene TRBV20-1; no firm D call. Per germline, CDR1 DFQATT and CDR2 SNEGSKA (reference sequence). The CDR3 is 14 amino acids. Trimming removed 0 bases from V and 1 base from J, with 7 bases in between. CDR3 nucleotides: TGCAGTGCTAGAGATAAGCAGTCTGGAAACACCATATATTTT. Translated: CSARDKQSGNTIYF.

The chain is built from TRBV28 and TRBJ2-1; tentatively, D is TRBD1 or TRBD2 (5 bases each). V was clipped by 7 bases and J by 1 base, with 14 bases between them. The CDR3 spans 15 residues. CDR1 and CDR2 from the germline V gene are MDHEN and SYDVKM. CDR3: CASNRGLWSYNEQFF. As DNA, the CDR3 is TGTGCCAGCAACCGGGGCCTTTGGTCCTACAATGAGCAGTTCTTC.

The J gene is TRBJ1-5, the V gene TRBV7-8; 7 positions match TRBD1. The CDR3 contains 17 residues. Germline CDR1 reads SGHVS; CDR2 reads FQNEAQ. Trimming at V came to 0 bases and at J to 3 bases, leaving 8 bases not matched to a gene. This chain's CDR3 is CASSLASWDSYNQPQHF. CDR3 DNA: TGTGCCAGCAGCTTAGCTAGTTGGGACAGCTACAATCAGCCCCAGCATTTT.

The CDR3 DNA is TGCAGCGTTGAAGCGGGGGGGGACGACACTGAAGCTTTCTTT. It specifies CSVEAGGDDTEAFF. This chain connects TRBV29-1 to TRBJ1-1, with D perhaps TRBD1 (5 bases). The CDR3 loop spans 14 amino acids. Between the trimmed V and J ends, which lost 1 base and 3 bases, there was a span of 12 bases. Germline assignment: CDR1 SQVTM and CDR2 ANQGSEA.

The V call is TRBV6-2 or TRBV6-3, the J call TRBJ2-7; 7 nucleotides match TRBD2. The CDR3 runs to 15 residues. The germline gives CDR1 MNHEY, CDR2 SVGEGT. The J segment lost 7 bases and the V segment lost 0 bases, leaving 9 bases of the junction unmatched. The CDR3 spells CASSYSQGGKGEQYF. The CDR3 bases are TGTGCCAGCAGTTACTCGCAGGGAGGGAAGGGAGAGCAGTACTTC.

The chain combines TRBV2 with TRBJ1-1, with D possibly matching TRBD1 (6 bases). The CDR3 has 12 amino acids. V lost 11 bases, J lost 1 base, and 11 bases lay in between. Germline V lookup: CDR1 SNHLY, CDR2 FYNNEI. CDR3 loop: CAGGQWNTEAFF. The CDR3 DNA follows: TGTGCCGGAGGACAGTGGAACACTGAAGCTTTCTTT.

The chain carries TRBV7-8 and TRBJ2-3; TRBD1 agrees at 7 bases. V dropped 8 bases and J dropped 3; count of bases not matched to a gene: 2. Germline-derived CDR1 and CDR2 are SGHVS and FQNEAQ. The CDR3 spans 12 residues. The CDR3 spells CASVQGTDTQYF. The CDR3 nucleotides are TGTGCCAGCGTACAGGGGACAGATACGCAGTATTTT.

This chain links TRBV5-1 with TRBJ1-2; D unresolved. Germline loops: CDR1 SGHRS, CDR2 YFSETQ. The CDR3 is 14 amino acids. Between the trimmed V and J ends, which lost 3 bases and 4 bases, there was a span of 13 bases. CDR3 nucleotide sequence: TGCGCCAGCAGCTATAGGACCGAATTCTATGGCTACACCTTC. Translation gives CASSYRTEFYGYTF.

The genes are TRBV5-5 and TRBJ2-7, with 7 bases aligning to TRBD1. CDR1 SGHKS and CDR2 YYEKEE come from the germline V gene (reference sequence). Trimming cost V 4 bases and J 2 bases; bases outside gene matches: 6. The CDR3 is 14 amino acids. CDR3 loop: CASSLGTATYEQYF. The CDR3 coding sequence is TGTGCCAGCAGCCTAGGGACAGCGACCTACGAGCAGTACTTC.

There are a few counts of this clonotype. The V call is TRBV27, the J call TRBJ2-1, with 11 bases aligning to TRBD2. CDR1 MNHEY and CDR2 SMNVEV come from the germline V gene (reference sequence). The CDR3 length is 16 residues. J was trimmed by 7 bases and V by 5 bases; bases with no gene match: 10. CDR3 sequence reads: CASSPLAGGPINEQFF. The CDR3 DNA follows: TGTGCCAGCAGTCCCTTAGCGGGGGGGCCAATAAATGAGCAGTTCTTC.

This rearrangement joins TRBV3-1 to TRBJ2-1, with a weak D call TRBD2 (6 bases). Germline loops: CDR1 LGHDT, CDR2 YNNKEL (reference sequence). CDR3 size: 13 residues. Deletions cut 0 bases from V and 12 bases from J, with 12 bases between. CDR3 in DNA: TGTGCCAGCAGCCAAGAGCGGGACCTCTGGCAGTTCTTC. Amino acids: CASSQERDLWQFF.

CDR3 in DNA: TGTGCCAGCAGTTTGTCCCGGCACCAAGAGACCCAGTACTTC. This translates into CASSLSRHQETQYF. V usage is TRBV12-3 or TRBV12-4 and J usage is TRBJ2-5; D remains ambiguous. V lost 3 bases and J 0 bases, leaving 8 bases between the germline ends. This CDR3 has 14 amino acids.

This chain uses TRBV4-1 with TRBJ2-1; D unresolved. V lost 0 bases and J lost 4, with 19 bases in between. The germline V gene has CDR1 MGHRA and CDR2 YSYEKL. This CDR3 comprises 18 residues. The chain's CDR3 is CASSQEMASLYVYNEQFF. The CDR3 bases are TGCGCCAGCAGCCAAGAGATGGCAAGTCTGTACGTGTACAATGAGCAGTTCTTC.

V and J are TRBV6-4 and TRBJ2-3, with D tentatively TRBD1 or TRBD2 (5 bases each). Trimming took off 2 bases at V and 4 bases at J, with 16 bases between the two ends. CDR1 is MRHNA and CDR2 is SNTAGT in the germline V gene. The CDR3 runs to 16 residues. The CDR3 is CASSDETSGLPDTQYF. In DNA form, the CDR3 reads TGTGCCAGCAGTGACGAGACCTCGGGGCTTCCAGATACGCAGTATTTT.

This chain connects TRBV4-2 to TRBJ2-1; D not resolved. The CDR3 spans 16 residues. The germline gives CDR1 LGHNA, CDR2 YNFKEQ. Trimming took off 1 base at V and 0 bases at J, with 10 bases between the two ends. The CDR3 reads CASSQVGPNSYNEQFF. Written as DNA, the CDR3 is TGTGCCAGCAGCCAAGTTGGGCCTAACTCCTACAATGAGCAGTTCTTC.

The genes are TRBV4-3 and TRBJ2-6; D remains ambiguous. The CDR3 runs to 17 residues. Trimming removed 0 bases from V and 0 bases from J, with 9 bases in between. Germline V gene sequence: CDR1 LGHNA, CDR2 YSLEER. Written as DNA, the CDR3 is TGCGCCAGCAGCCAAGATGAGATTTTCTCTGGGGCCAACGTCCTGACTTTC. Encoded protein: CASSQDEIFSGANVLTF.

This clonotype has just a few counts. V usage is TRBV3-1 and J usage is TRBJ2-1; weak D call: TRBD2 (5 bases). The CDR3 is 16 residues long. Trimming stripped 4 bases from V and 2 bases from J, with 15 bases between. CDR1 is LGHDT and CDR2 is YNNKEL in the germline V gene (reference sequence). CDR3 amino acids: CASSPGLGAPYNEQFF. The CDR3 nucleotides read TGTGCCAGCAGCCCAGGACTGGGAGCTCCCTACAATGAGCAGTTCTTC.

The V and J genes are TRBV20-1 and TRBJ2-3, with D perhaps matching TRBD2 (7 bases). The CDR3 covers 13 residues. Trimming took off 3 bases at V and 5 bases at J, with 12 bases between the two ends. CDR1 is DFQATT, CDR2 SNEGSKA, per germline (reference sequence). The CDR3 sequence: CSASRGALDTQYF. The CDR3 coding sequence is TGCAGTGCTAGCCGGGGGGCTTTAGATACGCAGTATTTT.

The gene calls are TRBV29-1 and TRBJ2-5; D unclear. V lost 0 bases and J 8 bases, leaving 7 bases between the germline ends. The CDR3 sequence is 11 residues long. In germline, CDR1 is SQVTM, CDR2 ANQGSEA. CDR3 DNA sequence: TGCAGCGTTGAAGAAATGGCAACCCAGTACTTC. Its translation is CSVEEMATQYF.

In its sample, this clonotype was seen a few times. The gene calls are TRBV20-1 and TRBJ2-5; 13 bases fit TRBD2. Germline CDR1 is DFQATT and CDR2 is SNEGSKA (reference sequence). Trimming removed 5 bases from V and 5 bases from J; junction bases left unmatched: 5. The CDR3 consists of 14 residues. The CDR3, as DNA: TGCAGTGCTCGGACTAGCGGGAGATGGGAGACCCAGTACTTC. This sequence encodes CSARTSGRWETQYF.

The rearrangement links TRBV10-3 to TRBJ2-3; 7 bases agree with TRBD2. The junction had 12 bases not matched to a gene; V was cut back by 7 bases and J by 2 bases. This CDR3 has 16 amino acids. Germline V gene data show CDR1 as ENHRY and CDR2 as SYGVKD. The CDR3 DNA sequence: TGTGCCATCAAGAGAGGGGAGGGGATTTTCACAGATACGCAGTATTTT. This codes for CAIKRGEGIFTDTQYF.

This clonotype has only a few counts. The chain joins TRBV20-1 to TRBJ2-5; maybe TRBD2 (7 bases). The V end lost 5 bases, the J end lost 2 bases, and 12 bases lay between the germline ends. From germline, CDR1 is DFQATT and CDR2 SNEGSKA (reference sequence). The CDR3 totals 13 residues. The chain's CDR3 is CSAPEGGQETQYF. In DNA form, the CDR3 reads TGCAGTGCTCCTGAGGGGGGGCAAGAGACCCAGTACTTC.

This clonotype occurred many times. This chain links TRBV12-3 or TRBV12-4 with TRBJ2-7; 12 positions match TRBD2. The V gene end was trimmed by 5 bases and the J gene end by 4 bases; junction bases not matched to a gene: 3. The CDR3 totals 14 residues. CDR3 coding DNA: TGTGCCAGCAGTACCGGGACTAGCGGGTACGAGCAGTACTTC. Its protein product is CASSTGTSGYEQYF.

This clonotype turned up a few times. This chain joins TRBV10-3 and TRBJ2-2, with a possible D match to TRBD1 (5 bases). The V end lost 6 bases, the J end lost 0 bases, and 11 bases lay between the germline ends. The germline V gene encodes CDR1 ENHRY and CDR2 SYGVKD. CDR3 size: 15 residues. The CDR3 region has the DNA TGTGCCATCAGGGACGACAGTCCGAACACCGGGGAGCTGTTTTTT. Amino acids: CAIRDDSPNTGELFF.